The following is a T cell receptor beta chain sequence with its context. Its antigen is undetermined. This entry belongs to a study of cytomegalovirus exposure and HLA in healthy donors. Germline assignment: CDR1 SGHDT and CDR2 YYEEEE. The CDR3 loop spans 15 amino acids. Trimming left V 3 bases short and J 4 bases short, with 14 bases between. Points from the study as a whole: Cytomegalovirus-associated TCR beta chains were listed, numbering 150 to 200. The classifier reportedly diagnosed cytomegalovirus status with high sensitivity and specificity. A later analysis found first-cohort TCR clusters tended to co-occur in the 95 to 150 validation repertoires. Rare sequences made up most TCRs, while some public TCRs were found in many donors.

The assay was immunoSEQ multiplex PCR, and TCRdb's table has in-frame clones only and misses some. Counted here are about 110,000 clones, approximately 90% occurring once; the ten biggest clones make up about 1.9%. The sequence came from a woman between 18 and 30 years old in good health and CMV-seronegative. Sequenced: PBMCs. The chain has TRBV5-6 and TRBJ1-5; D is perhaps TRBD1 (5 bases). The CDR3 loop reads CASSSFLTGNQPQHF. The CDR3 DNA reads as TGTGCCAGCAGCTCGTTCCTCACAGGAAATCAGCCCCAGCATTTT.